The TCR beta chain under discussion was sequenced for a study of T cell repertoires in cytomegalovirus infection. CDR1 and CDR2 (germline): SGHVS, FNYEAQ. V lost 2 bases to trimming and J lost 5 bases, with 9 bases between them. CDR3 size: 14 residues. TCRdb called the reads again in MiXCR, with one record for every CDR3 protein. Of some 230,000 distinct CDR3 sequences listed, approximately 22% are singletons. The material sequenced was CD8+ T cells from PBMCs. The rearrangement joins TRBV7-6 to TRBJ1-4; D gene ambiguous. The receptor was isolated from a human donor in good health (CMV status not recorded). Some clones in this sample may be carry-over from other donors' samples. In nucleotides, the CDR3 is TGTGCCAGCAGCTTAATTTCCCCGAATGAAAAACTGTTTTTT. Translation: CASSLISPNEKLFF.